This section outlines one T cell receptor beta chain sequence together with its context. The antigen is undetermined. The CDR3 totals 14 residues. The ends were cut back, 0 bases at V and 5 bases at J, with 10 bases in the middle. Germline CDR1 is SGHTA and CDR2 is FQGNSA. The sample is drawn from a study of cytomegalovirus exposure and HLA in healthy donors. Study-wide results and caveats: The study put roughly 160 TCR beta chains on its list as cytomegalovirus-associated.

The PCR ran on 60 Vbeta and 13 Jbeta primers. Measured with immunoSEQ multiplex PCR; TCRdb has only the in-frame clones, and not every one. The sample shows around 130,000 clones, approximately 86% of them seen only once. Participants comprised healthy donors of bone marrow. Sequencing used PBMCs. This chain links TRBV7-2 with TRBJ1-2; no clear D. The TCR originated in a boy aged 10-17 years in good health and CMV-seronegative. The CDR3 reads CASSLASGSYGYTF. The CDR3 region has the DNA TGTGCCAGCAGCTTAGCGTCCGGGTCTTATGGCTACACCTTC.